These 19 T cell receptor beta chains share one sample of origin, sequenced in a study of T cells in Graves' hyperthyroidism and ophthalmopathy (dated by TCRdb to the late 2010s). The library was prepared using multiplex PCR. Sequencing took place on an Illumina HiSeq 2000. The TCR beta CDR3 regions were amplified from RNA transcripts. The first round of RT-PCR for the TCR CDR3 was performed with the HTBI primer set and the Qiagen OneStep RT-PCR kit. TCRdb reprocessing: public reads trimmed at Q25 with fastp, clones called with MiXCR, in-frame beta chains kept. Here each entry gathers all rows of one CDR3 protein and keeps the most common genes and DNA. Recorded for this sample are tens of thousands of distinct CDR3 sequences; around 50% of them occurred a single time. The ten biggest clones cover under 20% of the sample. What was sequenced was blood. Receptor source: a man aged 35 to 55 with Graves' ophthalmopathy.

This clonotype was seen more than once but under ten times. A much larger clonotype is one base distant, so this may be a read error. The chain is built from TRBV13 and TRBJ1-1, with a possible D match to TRBD1 (6 bases). The germline V gene encodes CDR1 PRHDT and CDR2 FYEKMQ (reference sequence). This CDR3 comprises 15 residues. Trimming removed 5 bases from V and 5 bases from J, with 18 bases in between. This CDR3 reads CASSPLGGGQTEAFF. In DNA, the CDR3 is TGTGCCAGCAGCCCACTCGGGGGGGGCCAGACTGAAGCTTTCTTT.

V gene TRBV6-5 combines with J gene TRBJ2-5, with 11 bases matching TRBD1. The germline V gene encodes CDR1 MNHEY and CDR2 SVGAGI. Trimming removed 6 bases from V and 9 bases from J; junction bases left unmatched: 15. There are 16 residues in the CDR3. DNA for the CDR3: TGTGCCAGCAGCCGTGGGACAGGGGGAGGGAAGGAGGCCCAGTACTTC. Its protein is CASSRGTGGGKEAQYF.

The V call is TRBV14, the J call TRBJ1-4; D call uncertain. The V end was cut by 0 bases, the J end by 7 bases, with 12 bases between. The CDR3 sequence is 15 residues long. The germline CDR1 and CDR2 sequences are SGHDN and FVKESK. CDR3 sequence (DNA): TGTGCCAGCAGCCAAGATGAAGGGTCTAGTGAAAAACTGTTTTTT. This gives the protein CASSQDEGSSEKLFF.

The gene calls are TRBV9 and TRBJ2-1; 10 bases map to TRBD1. The germline V gene encodes CDR1 SGDLS and CDR2 YYNGEE. The CDR3 is made up of 15 amino acids. V lost 3 bases to trimming and J lost 6 bases; unmatched junction nucleotides: 6. In DNA form, the CDR3 reads TGTGCCAGCAGCGCCGGGACAGGGGTGGGCAATGAGCAGTTCTTC. Its protein is CASSAGTGVGNEQFF.

A word on this clonotype: At one of its ends the junction is not consistent with the germline gene, which may arise from a read error. The chain joins TRBV6-6 to TRBJ2-7; D is unclear. Per germline, CDR1 MNHNY and CDR2 SVGAGI (reference sequence). The CDR3 is 13 amino acids. In nucleotides, the CDR3 is TGCGCCAGCAGCCGAAAGGAGAACTACGAGCAGTACTTC. Translating gives CASSRKENYEQYF.

Points on this clonotype: This likely comes from a read error, as the CDR3 has no conserved phenylalanine or tryptophan at its end. The chain combines TRBV13 with TRBJ2-7, with D unresolved. Germline V lookup: CDR1 PRHDT, CDR2 FYEKMQ (reference sequence). This CDR3 comprises 15 residues. Trimming left V 5 bases short and J 6 bases short, with 20 bases between. The CDR3 here is CASSRDPGSSSEQYL. The CDR3 DNA reads TGTGCCAGCAGCCGAGACCCCGGCAGCTCTTCCGAGCAGTACCTC.

The chain has TRBV5-1 and TRBJ2-3; D uncertain. This CDR3 is built from 12 residues. The germline V gene encodes CDR1 SGHRS and CDR2 YFSETQ. V was pared by 4 bases and J by 14 bases, with 17 bases between. The CDR3 DNA reads TGCGCCAGCAGCGAAAGCACAGATACGTGGTATTTT. Protein sequence: CASSESTDTWYF.

This clonotype was found many times. V and J are TRBV5-1 and TRBJ2-5; the match to TRBD2 covers 16 bases. Germline loops: CDR1 SGHRS, CDR2 YFSETQ. This CDR3 is built from 20 residues. V was clipped by 4 bases and J by 3 bases; unmatched bases: 15. The CDR3 sequence is CASSPISGTSGGAIKETQYF. In nucleotides, the CDR3 is TGCGCCAGCAGCCCCATATCCGGGACTAGCGGGGGGGCGATTAAAGAGACCCAGTACTTC.

This clonotype was observed many times. The chain joins TRBV3-1 to TRBJ2-3; 12 bases fit TRBD2. With 3 bases clipped from V and 7 bases from J, the junction kept 14 bases outside the gene matches. The CDR3 is 18 amino acids. Germline V CDR1 and CDR2: LGHDT, YNNKEL (reference sequence). The CDR3 loop is CASSQVPNGLAGRNTQYF. The CDR3 coding sequence is TGTGCCAGCAGCCAGGTCCCCAATGGACTAGCGGGGCGCAATACGCAGTATTTT.

Regarding this clonotype: One end of the junction is discordant with germline, which a read error may explain. The gene calls are TRBV12-3 or TRBV12-4 and TRBJ2-7; a possible D gene is TRBD1 (5 bases). The CDR3 loop spans 18 amino acids. The CDR3 protein is CASSLRFGVGDGRYEQYF. In nucleotides, the CDR3 is TGTGCTAGCAGTTTGAGGTTTGGGGTAGGGGATGGAAGGTACGAGCAGTACTTC.

This sequence joins TRBV3-1 and TRBJ2-1; 7 bases map to TRBD1. With 4 bases clipped from V and 4 bases from J, the junction kept 10 bases outside the gene matches. The length of the CDR3 is 16 residues. The V gene's germline CDR1 is LGHDT and CDR2 YNNKEL (reference sequence). CDR3 coding DNA: TGTGCCAGCAGCCGCCCCACAGGGGTGGATTACAATGAGCAGTTCTTC. This translates into CASSRPTGVDYNEQFF.

The V gene is TRBV10-3, the J gene TRBJ1-1; 7 bases are shared with TRBD1. The CDR3 is made up of 16 amino acids. The V gene's germline CDR1 is ENHRY and CDR2 SYGVKD. The J segment lost 3 bases and the V segment lost 3 bases, leaving 10 bases of the junction unmatched. Here the CDR3 DNA reads TGTGCCATCAGTGACGGACAGGTGGGTGGCTACACTGAAGCTTTCTTT. This codes for CAISDGQVGGYTEAFF.

In this sample, this clonotype turned up many times. The V call is TRBV11-2, the J call TRBJ2-2; 12 nucleotides line up with TRBD2. Losses at the gene ends were 4 bases for V and 8 bases for J; bases not matched to a gene: 2. Germline V gene sequence: CDR1 SGHAT, CDR2 FQNNGV. The CDR3 runs 14 residues. The CDR3 DNA reads as TGTGCCAGCAGCTCTGGGACTAGCGGGGGGGAGCTGTTTTTT. Protein sequence: CASSSGTSGGELFF. The full variable domain, in which reference TRBV11-2 and TRBJ2-2 provide the parts outside the CDR3, is EAGVAQSPRYKIIEKRQSVAFWCNPISGHATLYWYQQILGQGPKLLIQFQNNGVVDDSQLPKDRFSAERLKGVDSTLKIQPAKLEDSAVYLCASSSGTSGGELFFGEGSRLTVL.

This clonotype was counted between two and nine times. This chain uses TRBV18 with TRBJ1-4; 7 bases agree with TRBD1. V shed 1 base, J shed 5 bases, and the junction held 4 bases outside the gene matches. Germline values: CDR1 KGHSH, CDR2 LQKENI. The CDR3 has 15 residues. DNA of the CDR3: TGTGCCAGCTCACCACGCGGGACAGCCAATGAAAAACTGTTTTTT. Translating it yields CASSPRGTANEKLFF.

This clonotype has more than one count but fewer than ten. This chain joins TRBV25-1 and TRBJ2-5; D might be TRBD1 (5 bases). V was trimmed by 0 bases and J by 5 bases, leaving 7 bases between them. Germline CDR1 reads MGHDK; CDR2 reads SYGVNS. The CDR3 spans 13 residues. The CDR3 here is CASSEYKGETQYF. The CDR3 coding sequence is TGTGCCAGCAGTGAATATAAGGGGGAGACCCAGTACTTC.

This clonotype rates as medium-sized. The V gene is TRBV10-3, the J gene TRBJ2-7, with TRBD1 matching over 7 bases. The ends lost 8 bases at V and 3 bases at J; junction bases unmatched: 7. Germline V gene lookup returns CDR1 ENHRY and CDR2 SYGVKD. The CDR3 loop spans 13 amino acids. CDR3 region: CAIDKGQNYEQYF. The CDR3 bases are TGTGCCATCGATAAGGGACAGAACTACGAGCAGTACTTC.

This chain connects TRBV11-1 to TRBJ2-1, with 16 bases aligning to TRBD2. J was trimmed by 7 bases and V by 5 bases; bases with no gene match: 11. The V gene's germline CDR1 is SGHAT and CDR2 FQDESV (reference sequence). The CDR3 covers 18 residues. CDR3 in DNA: TGTGCCAGCAGCATATTGCCGGGACTAGCGGGGGGGCAGAATGAGCAGTTCTTC. It codes for CASSILPGLAGGQNEQFF. The full variable domain, rest sourced from reference TRBV11-1 and TRBJ2-1, is EAEVAQSPRYKITEKSQAVAFWCDPISGHATLYWYRQILGQGPELLVQFQDESVVDDSQLPKDRFSAERLKGVDSTLKIQPAELGDSAMYLCASSILPGLAGGQNEQFFGPGTRLTVL.

In its sample, this clonotype was seen many times. The chain uses TRBV20-1 and TRBJ1-1; a weak D match, TRBD1 (5 bases). Germline V lookup: CDR1 DFQATT, CDR2 SNEGSKA (reference sequence). V dropped 6 bases and J dropped 1 base, with 9 bases sitting between them. The CDR3 is 12 residues long. The CDR3: CSAPGRNTEAFF. The CDR3 region has the DNA TGCAGTGCACCGGGACGGAACACTGAAGCTTTCTTT.

This clonotype occurred many times. The chain joins TRBV5-1 to TRBJ2-7, with a tentative D call TRBD2 (6 bases). Germline loops: CDR1 SGHRS, CDR2 YFSETQ. The V end lost 5 bases, the J end lost 7 bases, and 25 bases lay between the germline ends. CDR3 length: 16 amino acids. CDR3 protein: CASSYYGPHLAGEQYF. The CDR3 coding sequence is TGCGCCAGCAGTTACTACGGACCCCATCTCGCGGGAGAGCAGTACTTC.